This T cell receptor beta chain came from a study of tumor and adjacent non-tumor tissue in lung cancer. About the research overall: The cohort had around twelve adenocarcinoma, a couple of squamous cell and 1 small cell patients. Some 4.2 million productive TCRbeta reads were obtained per sample on average.

The library came from three nested PCR rounds adapted from ARM-PCR protocols. Using its own MiXCR run on the multiplex PCR reads, TCRdb lists one record per CDR3 protein. The sample shows around 200,000 distinct CDR3 sequences, 70% to 75% of them seen only once. The template was RNA from unsorted bulk tissue. Sample share makes this clonotype medium-sized. Germline V gives CDR1 SGHAT, CDR2 FQNNGV. Trimming took 0 bases from V and 1 from J, leaving 3 bases between them. This CDR3 comprises 13 residues. The chain carries TRBV11-2 and TRBJ2-5; no firm D call. The sequenced sample was lung tumor tissue. This clonotype was obtained from a man aged 60 to 75 with non-small cell lung cancer. The CDR3 protein is CASSLDSQETQYF. The CDR3 DNA reads TGTGCCAGCAGCTTAGACAGCCAAGAGACCCAGTACTTC.